This T cell receptor beta chain was documented in a study of T cell responses to AZD1222 COVID-19 vaccine. This clone was found a few times. Clones were read by immunoSEQ multiplex PCR, and TCRdb kept only the in-frame ones, dropping some. The sample contains over 100,000 clones, 86% of which appear only once. Losses at the gene ends were 1 base for V and 1 base for J; bases not matched to a gene: 5. Germline values: CDR1 SEHNR, CDR2 FQNEAQ (reference sequence). The CDR3 is 17 residues long. The material was peripheral blood, obtained 28 days after the second dose of the MenACWY control vaccine. The receptor was isolated from an adult who received the MenACWY meningococcal vaccine as a control. V and J are TRBV7-9 and TRBJ2-5, with TRBD2 matching over 11 bases. The CDR3, as DNA: TGTGCCAGCAGCTTAGTGACTAGCGGGGAGGTCCAAGAGACCCAGTACTTC. This sequence encodes CASSLVTSGEVQETQYF. Supplemented by reference TRBV7-9 and TRBJ2-5, the full variable domain reads DTGVSQNPRHKITKRGQNVTFRCDPISEHNRLYWYRQTLGQGPEFLTYFQNEAQLEKSRLLSDRFSAERPKGSFSTLEIQRTEQGDSAMYLCASSLVTSGEVQETQYFGPGTRLLVL.